Below, one T cell receptor (beta chain) is given with its context. Its antigen is still unknown. Trimming took off 8 bases at V and 7 bases at J, with 19 bases between the two ends. The CDR3 covers 13 residues. This sample stems from a study of OX40 agonist ivuxolimab in advanced cancers. In the study overall: The study treated patients with ivuxolimab, an agonistic anti-OX40 (CD134) antibody. Three individuals attained partial responses, comprising one hepatocellular carcinoma case and two cutaneous melanoma cases. Whole-study results and caveats: Both CD4+ and CD8+ T cell populations in blood had undergone clonal expansion by week 6 at 0.1 to 3.0 mg/kg.

The data were produced by immunoSEQ multiplex PCR, yet TCRdb's version contains in-frame clones alone and is incomplete. Of fewer than 60,000 clones in the sample, over 70% are singletons; the top ten hold around 1.7%. The sample in question was CD4+ or CD8+ T cells sorted from blood, obtained in a trial of the OX40 agonist ivuxolimab. The receptor comes from an adult with an advanced solid tumor such as melanoma, head and neck, liver or kidney cancer. The rearrangement links TRBV5-3 to TRBJ2-7; D is unclear. TRBV5-3 is annotated as an ORF whose role is uncertain. The DNA for the CDR3 is TGTGCCAGCAGCACAAGGACGGACCTAGAGCAGTACTTC. Its translation: CASSTRTDLEQYF.